What follows describes a single T cell receptor beta chain. Its target is not known. The sample originates from a study of shared clonotypes between healthy human individuals. Authors' data handling: For the immunoSEQ data, sequences were junction-only without quality scores, so filtering differed. The data were produced by immunoSEQ multiplex PCR, yet TCRdb's version contains in-frame clones alone and is incomplete. V, J and clone size derive from that table, while D and trimming were established from the DNA sequence. The table shows approximately 2.1 million clones, with 93% occurring only once. Study-level results: In general, naive subsets displayed greater estimated richness than memory subsets did. Naive CD4 clonotypes overlapped across several donors at roughly 5.1%. Among non-shared clonotypes, generation probabilities were lower than among those shared by all four donors.

The TCR comes from a man aged 18 to 30 in good health. Some clones in this sample may be carry-over from other donors' samples. Source material: naive CD4+ T cells from PBMCs. Subset specified: CD45RA+ positively selected.

The DNA for the CDR3 is TGTGCCAGCTCACCTTTTTTGCAGGGGGCATCCGGAAACACCATATATTTT. Its translation is CASSPFLQGASGNTIYF. This rearrangement joins TRBV18 to TRBJ1-3; 8 bases line up with TRBD1. The junction had 11 bases not matched to a gene; V was cut back by 3 bases and J by 4 bases. CDR3 length: 17 residues. CDR1 is KGHSH and CDR2 is LQKENI in the germline V gene.